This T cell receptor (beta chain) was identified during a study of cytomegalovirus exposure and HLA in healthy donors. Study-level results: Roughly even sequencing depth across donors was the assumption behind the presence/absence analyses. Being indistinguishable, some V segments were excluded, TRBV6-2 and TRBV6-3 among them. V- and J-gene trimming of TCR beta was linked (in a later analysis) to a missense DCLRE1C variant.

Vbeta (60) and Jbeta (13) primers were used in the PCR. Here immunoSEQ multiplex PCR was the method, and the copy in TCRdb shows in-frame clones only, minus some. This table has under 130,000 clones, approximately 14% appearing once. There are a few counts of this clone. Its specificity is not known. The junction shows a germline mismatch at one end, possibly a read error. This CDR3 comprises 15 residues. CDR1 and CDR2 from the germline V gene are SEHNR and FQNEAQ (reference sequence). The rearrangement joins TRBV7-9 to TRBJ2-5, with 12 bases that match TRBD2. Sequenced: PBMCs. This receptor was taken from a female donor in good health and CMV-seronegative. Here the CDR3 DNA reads TGTGCCAGCAGCCTAGCGGGGGGGAGGCAAGAGACCCAGTACTTC. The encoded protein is CASSLAGGRQETQYF.